The 6 T cell receptor beta chains listed next were all sequenced from one sample in a study of blood T cell repertoires in COVID-19. Sequencing used immunoSEQ multiplex PCR; TCRdb keeps in-frame clones, though not all of them. The profile shows 150,000 to 200,000 clones, around four fifths of them singletons. The sample consisted of peripheral blood. The receptors here all came from a man aged 25-45 years with active or convalescent COVID-19.

The rearrangement links TRBV5-1 to TRBJ2-1, with TRBD1 as a possible D gene (5 bases). Germline V gene sequence: CDR1 SGHRS, CDR2 YFSETQ. Trimming pared 4 bases from V and 16 bases from J, leaving 18 bases between. The CDR3 sequence is 12 residues long. CDR3 sequence reads: CASSPGQWVGFF. For the CDR3, the DNA is TGCGCCAGCAGCCCCGGACAATGGGTTGGTTTCTTC. Complete variable domain (other parts from reference TRBV5-1 and TRBJ2-1): KAGVTQTPRYLIKTRGQQVTLSCSPISGHRSVSWYQQTPGQGLQFLFEYFSETQRNKGNFPGRFSGRQFSNSRSEMNVSTLELGDSALYLCASSPGQWVGFFGPGTRLTVL.

This clone was counted only a few times. The chain is built from TRBV13 and TRBJ2-7; 8 bases are a match to TRBD2. The CDR3 covers 17 residues. J was trimmed by 2 bases and V by 5 bases; bases with no gene match: 14. CDR1 is PRHDT, CDR2 FYEKMQ, per germline (reference sequence). CDR3 sequence reads: CASSTRRAGGPPYEQYF. The CDR3 DNA follows: TGTGCCAGCAGCACAAGACGGGCGGGAGGCCCACCCTACGAGCAGTACTTC.

The gene calls are TRBV6-1 and TRBJ2-1; TRBD2 agrees at 12 bases. This CDR3 contains 16 residues. Germline trimming cut 3 bases from V and 10 bases from J; bases unmatched to any gene: 10. From germline, CDR1 is MNHNS and CDR2 SASEGT. The CDR3, as DNA: TGTGCCAGCAGTGAGACGCTAGCGGGAGGGCTCAGGGAGCAGTTCTTC. Protein: CASSETLAGGLREQFF.

V and J are TRBV4-3 and TRBJ2-1; 8 bases fit TRBD1. This CDR3 has 16 residues. Trimming removed 0 bases from V and 3 bases from J; junction bases left unmatched: 4. Per the germline V gene, CDR1 is LGHNA and CDR2 is YSLEER. The CDR3 nucleotides are TGCGCCAGCAGCCAAGAGTGGGGGACAGGCTACAATGAGCAGTTCTTC. This sequence encodes CASSQEWGTGYNEQFF.

The chain recombines TRBV5-4 with TRBJ2-3, with 8 nucleotides matching TRBD2. Trimming cost V 0 bases and J 4 bases; bases outside gene matches: 4. The CDR3 loop spans 15 amino acids. Germline CDR1 reads SGHNT; CDR2 reads YYREEE (reference sequence). CDR3: CASSLALAGADTQYF. DNA for the CDR3: TGTGCCAGCAGCTTGGCCCTAGCGGGTGCAGATACGCAGTATTTT.

The rearrangement joins TRBV30 to TRBJ1-5, with 10 positions matching TRBD1. This CDR3 is built from 14 residues. V lost 0 bases to trimming and J lost 7 bases; unmatched junction nucleotides: 3. Germline lookup yields CDR1 GTSNPN and CDR2 SVGIG (reference sequence). CDR3 DNA sequence: TGTGCCTGGAGTGTAGGGACAGGGGCCCAGCCCCAGCATTTT. Its translation is CAWSVGTGAQPQHF.